This T cell receptor (beta chain) was profiled in a study of T-cell memory formation after mild COVID-19. Study-wide results and limits: Second-wave clones with a day 37 peak had unconfirmed SARS-CoV-2 specificity. Contracting CD4+ clones were located mainly in CM and EM, and CD8+ clones in EMRA.

Trimming stripped 6 bases from V and 0 bases from J, with 15 bases between. Germline loops: CDR1 MDHEN, CDR2 SYDVKM. The CDR3 extends over 16 amino acids. Turning to this clonotype: Its specificity is not known.

Each CDR3 protein gets one entry after TCRdb re-called the 5' RACE reads with MiXCR. The sample has 95,000 to 120,000 distinct CDR3 sequences, over 20% seen once. This TCR came from a man between 18 and 29 years old who had mild COVID-19 (a few samples of this study predate the infection). Cell type and time point are not known. The sample consisted of PBMCs or a T cell subset sorted from them (not recorded which). V and J are TRBV28 and TRBJ2-1; D may be TRBD1 (6 bases). The CDR3 region is CASSLTGSRSYNEQFF. CDR3 in DNA: TGTGCCAGCAGCCTTACAGGGAGCCGCTCCTACAATGAGCAGTTCTTC.